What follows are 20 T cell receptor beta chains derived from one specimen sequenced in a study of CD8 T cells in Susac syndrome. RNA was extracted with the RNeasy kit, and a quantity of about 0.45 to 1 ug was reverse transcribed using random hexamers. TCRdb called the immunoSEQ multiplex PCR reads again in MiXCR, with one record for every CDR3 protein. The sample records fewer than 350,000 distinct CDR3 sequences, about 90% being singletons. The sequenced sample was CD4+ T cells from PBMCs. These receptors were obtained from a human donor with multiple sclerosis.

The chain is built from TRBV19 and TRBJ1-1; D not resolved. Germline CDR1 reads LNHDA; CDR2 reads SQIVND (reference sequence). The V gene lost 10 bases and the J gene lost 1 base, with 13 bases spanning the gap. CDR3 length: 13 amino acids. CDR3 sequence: CAISPGRNTEAFF. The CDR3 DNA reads TGTGCCATTTCGCCTGGACGGAACACTGAAGCTTTCTTT.

CDR3 sequence (DNA): TGTGCCAGCAGCCTTGTGGGGTTAGCGGAGGGCACAGATACGCAGTATTTT. Residues: CASSLVGLAEGTDTQYF. This sequence joins TRBV7-3 and TRBJ2-3, with D tentatively TRBD2 (6 bases). CDR1 and CDR2 (germline): SGHTA, FQGTGA. The CDR3 has 17 amino acids. V lost 5 bases and J lost 1, with 19 bases in between.

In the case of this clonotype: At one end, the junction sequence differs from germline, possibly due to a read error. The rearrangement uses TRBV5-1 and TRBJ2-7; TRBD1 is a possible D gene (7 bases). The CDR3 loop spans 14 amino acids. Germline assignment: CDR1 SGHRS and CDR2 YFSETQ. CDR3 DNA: TGCGCCACCAGCCCTGGAGGGGGCCCTTACGAGCAGTACTTC. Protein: CATSPGGGPYEQYF.

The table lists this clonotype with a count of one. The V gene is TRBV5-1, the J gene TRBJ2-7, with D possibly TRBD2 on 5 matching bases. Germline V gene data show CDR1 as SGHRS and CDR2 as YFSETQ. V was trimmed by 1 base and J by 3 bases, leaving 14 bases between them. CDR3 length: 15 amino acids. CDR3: CASSLSLPSRYEQYF. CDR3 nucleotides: TGCGCCAGCAGCTTGAGTCTCCCTAGCCGCTACGAGCAGTACTTC.

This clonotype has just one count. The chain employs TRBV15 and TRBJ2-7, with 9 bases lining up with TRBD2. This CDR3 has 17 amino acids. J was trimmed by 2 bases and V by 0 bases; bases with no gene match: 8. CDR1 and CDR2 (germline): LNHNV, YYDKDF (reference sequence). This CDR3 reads CATSRDSGSGVAYEQYF. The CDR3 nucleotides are TGTGCCACCAGCAGAGATAGCGGGAGCGGCGTGGCCTACGAGCAGTACTTC.

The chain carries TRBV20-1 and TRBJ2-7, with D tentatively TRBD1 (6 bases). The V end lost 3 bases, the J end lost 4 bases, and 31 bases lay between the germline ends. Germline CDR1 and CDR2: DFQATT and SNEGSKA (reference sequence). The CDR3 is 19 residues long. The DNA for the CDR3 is TGCAGTGCTAGCAGGCCCGGGACACCAGGAGCATTTAGTCTATACGAGCAGTACTTC. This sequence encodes CSASRPGTPGAFSLYEQYF.

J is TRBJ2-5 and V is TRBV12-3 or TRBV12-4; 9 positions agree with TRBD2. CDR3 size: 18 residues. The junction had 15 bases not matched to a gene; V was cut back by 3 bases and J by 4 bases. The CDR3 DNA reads TGTGCCAGCAGTTTCAGTACGGCGGGGGGGCCTAGGAGAGAGACCCAGTACTTC. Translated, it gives CASSFSTAGGPRRETQYF.

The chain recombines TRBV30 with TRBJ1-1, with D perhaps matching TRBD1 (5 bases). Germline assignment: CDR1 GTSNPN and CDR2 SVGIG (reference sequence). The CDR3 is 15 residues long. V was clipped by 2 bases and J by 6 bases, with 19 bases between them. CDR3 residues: CAWSRGATGVSEAFF. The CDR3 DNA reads TGTGCCTGGAGTCGGGGAGCTACAGGCGTCTCTGAAGCTTTCTTT.

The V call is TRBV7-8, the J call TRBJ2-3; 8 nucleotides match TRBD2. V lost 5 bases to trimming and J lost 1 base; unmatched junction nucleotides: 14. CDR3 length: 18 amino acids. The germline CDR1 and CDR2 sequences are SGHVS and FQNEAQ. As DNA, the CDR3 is TGTGCCAGCAGCCTACCCTCGGCGGGAGGCCCCCGCACAGATACGCAGTATTTT. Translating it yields CASSLPSAGGPRTDTQYF. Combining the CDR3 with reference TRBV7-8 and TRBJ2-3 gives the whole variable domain GAGVSQSPRYKVAKRGQDVALRCDPISGHVSLFWYQQALGQGPEFLTYFQNEAQLDKSGLPSDRFFAERPEGSVSTLKIQRTQQEDSAVYLCASSLPSAGGPRTDTQYFGPGTRLTVL.

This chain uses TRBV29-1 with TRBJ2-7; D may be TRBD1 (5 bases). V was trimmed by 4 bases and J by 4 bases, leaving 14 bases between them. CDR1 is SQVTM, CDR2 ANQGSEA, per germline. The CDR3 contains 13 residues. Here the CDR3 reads CSVASGNGYEQYF. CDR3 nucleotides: TGCAGCGTTGCGTCAGGGAATGGGTACGAGCAGTACTTC.

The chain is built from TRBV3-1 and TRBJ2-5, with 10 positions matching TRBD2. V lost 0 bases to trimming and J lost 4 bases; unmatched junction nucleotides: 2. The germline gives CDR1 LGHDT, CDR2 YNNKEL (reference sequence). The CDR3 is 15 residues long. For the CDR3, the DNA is TGTGCCAGCAGCCAAGAACCTAGCGGGAGAGAGACCCAGTACTTC. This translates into CASSQEPSGRETQYF.

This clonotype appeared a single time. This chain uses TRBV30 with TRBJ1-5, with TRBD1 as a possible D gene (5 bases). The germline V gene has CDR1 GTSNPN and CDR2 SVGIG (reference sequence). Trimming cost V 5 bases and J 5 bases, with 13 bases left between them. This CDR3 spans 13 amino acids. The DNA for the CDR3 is TGTGCCTGGGGTAGAGGGGTGGATCAGCCCCAGCATTTT. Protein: CAWGRGVDQPQHF.

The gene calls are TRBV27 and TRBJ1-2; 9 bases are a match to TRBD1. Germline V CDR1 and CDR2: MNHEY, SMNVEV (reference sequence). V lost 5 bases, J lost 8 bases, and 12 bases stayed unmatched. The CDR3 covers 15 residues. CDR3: CASSPRTGALRGYTF. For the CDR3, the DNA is TGTGCCAGCAGTCCTAGGACAGGGGCGCTGAGGGGCTACACCTTC.

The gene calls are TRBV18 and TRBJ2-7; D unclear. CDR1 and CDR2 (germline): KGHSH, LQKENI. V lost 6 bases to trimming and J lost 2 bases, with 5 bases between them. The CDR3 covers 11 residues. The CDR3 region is CASSHTYEQYF. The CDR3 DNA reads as TGTGCCAGCTCCCATACCTACGAGCAGTACTTC.

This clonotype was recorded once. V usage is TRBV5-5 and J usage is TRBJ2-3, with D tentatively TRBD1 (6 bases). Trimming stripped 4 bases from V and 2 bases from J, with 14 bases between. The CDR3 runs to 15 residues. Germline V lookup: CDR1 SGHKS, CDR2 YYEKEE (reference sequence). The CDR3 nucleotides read TGTGCCAGCAGCCCCCAGTGGACAGCCACAGATACGCAGTATTTT. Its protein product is CASSPQWTATDTQYF.

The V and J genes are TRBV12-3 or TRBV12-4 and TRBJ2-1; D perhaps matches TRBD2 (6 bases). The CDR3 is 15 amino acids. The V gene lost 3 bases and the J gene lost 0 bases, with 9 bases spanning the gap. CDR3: CASSFYGGSYNEQFF. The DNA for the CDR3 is TGTGCCAGCAGTTTTTACGGGGGCTCCTACAATGAGCAGTTCTTC.

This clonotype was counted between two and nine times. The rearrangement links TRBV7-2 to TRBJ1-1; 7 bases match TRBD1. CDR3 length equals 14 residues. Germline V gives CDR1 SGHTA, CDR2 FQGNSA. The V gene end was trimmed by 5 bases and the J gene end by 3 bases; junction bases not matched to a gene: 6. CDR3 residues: CASSRGQQDTEAFF. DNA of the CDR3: TGTGCCAGCAGCCGGGGACAGCAAGACACTGAAGCTTTCTTT.

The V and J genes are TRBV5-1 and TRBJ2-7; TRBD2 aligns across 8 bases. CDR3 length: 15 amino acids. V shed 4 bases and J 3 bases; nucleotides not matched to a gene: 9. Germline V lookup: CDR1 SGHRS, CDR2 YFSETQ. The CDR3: CASSGEGLGGYEQYF. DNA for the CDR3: TGCGCCAGCAGCGGAGAGGGACTAGGAGGCTACGAGCAGTACTTC.

The CDR3 DNA sequence: TGCAGCGCCCTAGAGGGCAGGGGAGGAAGCACTGAAGCTTTCTTT. Protein sequence: CSALEGRGGSTEAFF. The V gene is TRBV29-1, the J gene TRBJ1-1; possible D gene TRBD1, 6 bases. The CDR3 is 15 amino acids. CDR1 and CDR2 (germline): SQVTM, ANQGSEA. V shed 7 bases and J shed 4 bases, with 22 bases lying between them. The entire variable domain, with the rest obtained from reference TRBV29-1 and TRBJ1-1, is as follows: SAVISQKPSRDICQRGTSLTIQCQVDSQVTMMFWYRQQPGQSLTLIATANQGSEATYESGFVIDKFPISRPNLTFSTLTVSNMSPEDSSIYLCSALEGRGGSTEAFFGQGTRLTVV.

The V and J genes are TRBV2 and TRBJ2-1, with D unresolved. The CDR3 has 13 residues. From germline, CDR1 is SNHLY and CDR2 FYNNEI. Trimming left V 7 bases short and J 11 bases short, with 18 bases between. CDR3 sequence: CASKGTRLVQQFF. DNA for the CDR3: TGTGCCAGCAAGGGAACACGGTTGGTCCAGCAGTTCTTC.